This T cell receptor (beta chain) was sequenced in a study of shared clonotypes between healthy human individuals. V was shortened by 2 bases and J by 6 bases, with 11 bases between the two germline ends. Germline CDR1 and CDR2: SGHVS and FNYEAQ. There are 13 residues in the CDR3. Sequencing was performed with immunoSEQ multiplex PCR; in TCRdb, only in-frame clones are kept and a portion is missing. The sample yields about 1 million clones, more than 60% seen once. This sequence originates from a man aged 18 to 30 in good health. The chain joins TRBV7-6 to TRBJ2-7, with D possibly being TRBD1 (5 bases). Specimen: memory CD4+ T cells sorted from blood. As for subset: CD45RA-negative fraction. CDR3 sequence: CASSLLGAGEQYF. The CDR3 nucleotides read TGTGCCAGCAGCTTACTTGGGGCCGGCGAGCAGTACTTC.